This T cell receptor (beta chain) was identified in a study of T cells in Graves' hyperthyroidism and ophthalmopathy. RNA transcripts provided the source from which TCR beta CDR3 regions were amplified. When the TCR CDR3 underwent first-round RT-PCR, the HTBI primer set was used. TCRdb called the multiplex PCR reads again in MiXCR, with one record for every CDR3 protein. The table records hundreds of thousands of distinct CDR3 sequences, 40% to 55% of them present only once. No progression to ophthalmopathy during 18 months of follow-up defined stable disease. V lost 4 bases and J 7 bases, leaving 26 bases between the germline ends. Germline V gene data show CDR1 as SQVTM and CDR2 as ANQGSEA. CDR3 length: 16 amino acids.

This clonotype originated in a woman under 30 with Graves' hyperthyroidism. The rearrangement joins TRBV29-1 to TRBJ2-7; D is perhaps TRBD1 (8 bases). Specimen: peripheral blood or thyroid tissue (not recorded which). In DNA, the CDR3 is TGCAGCGTTGTGCGGTCGGGGGGACAGGAAGCATCTGAGCAGTACTTC. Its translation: CSVVRSGGQEASEQYF.